The 27 T cell receptor beta chains in this list originate from one sample, sequenced in a study of blood T cell repertoires in COVID-19. The repertoire was sequenced with immunoSEQ multiplex PCR; TCRdb's copy has only in-frame clones and lacks some. This table holds hundreds of thousands of clones, about 85% found once. The sample was peripheral blood. The receptors were gathered from a man aged 40-55 years with acute or convalescent COVID-19.

The J gene is TRBJ2-1, the V gene TRBV12-3 or TRBV12-4, with no clear D. Trimming took 6 bases from V and 13 from J, leaving 16 bases between them. The CDR3 contains 12 residues. CDR3 residues: CASSLARITQFF. The CDR3, as DNA: TGTGCCAGCAGCCTGGCCAGAATAACCCAGTTCTTC.

The chain combines TRBV7-3 with TRBJ1-5; no clear D gene. V was pared by 5 bases and J by 3 bases, with 8 bases between. This CDR3 contains 13 residues. CDR1 SGHTA and CDR2 FQGTGA come from the germline V gene. The CDR3 is CASSAGVNQPQHF. The CDR3 nucleotides are TGTGCCAGCAGCGCAGGCGTCAATCAGCCCCAGCATTTT.

The chain links TRBV6-5 to TRBJ1-2, with TRBD1 matching 8 bases. V lost 2 bases to trimming and J lost 7 bases; unmatched junction nucleotides: 6. The CDR3 covers 14 residues. CDR1 is MNHEY and CDR2 is SVGAGI in the germline V gene. This CDR3 reads CASSYTGQGSGYTF. The CDR3 DNA is TGTGCCAGCAGTTACACCGGACAGGGCTCTGGCTACACCTTC.

J is TRBJ1-6 and V is TRBV2, with a tentative D call TRBD1 (6 bases). From germline, CDR1 is SNHLY and CDR2 FYNNEI. Trimming removed 8 bases from V and 3 bases from J, with 11 bases in between. The CDR3 has 14 residues. The CDR3 region is CASLAGDYNSPLHF. CDR3 in DNA: TGTGCCAGCCTCGCAGGGGACTATAATTCACCCCTCCACTTT.

V gene TRBV30 combines with J gene TRBJ2-3, with 8 nucleotides matching TRBD2. With V trimmed by 0 bases and J by 4 bases, 3 bases remained unmatched. The germline V gene encodes CDR1 GTSNPN and CDR2 SVGIG (reference sequence). The CDR3 runs 14 residues. The CDR3 is CAWSVGGGADTQYF. CDR3 sequence (DNA): TGTGCCTGGAGTGTCGGGGGGGGAGCAGATACGCAGTATTTT.

This rearrangement joins TRBV2 to TRBJ2-5; TRBD2 aligns across 10 bases. Germline V gives CDR1 SNHLY, CDR2 FYNNEI. J lost 5 bases, V lost 9 bases, and 15 bases had no gene match. This CDR3 region has 16 residues. The CDR3 is CARLSGGAVLGETQYF. CDR3 nucleotides: TGTGCCAGGTTAAGCGGGGGGGCCGTTCTTGGGGAGACCCAGTACTTC. Drawing the rest from reference TRBV2 and TRBJ2-5, the complete variable domain is EPEVTQTPSHQVTQMGQEVILRCVPISNHLYFYWYRQILGQKVEFLVSFYNNEISEKSEIFDDQFSVERPDGSNFTLKIRSTKLEDSAMYFCARLSGGAVLGETQYFGPGTRLLVL.

The gene calls are TRBV6-6 and TRBJ2-7, with D possibly TRBD1 on 6 matching bases. In germline, CDR1 is MNHNY, CDR2 SVGAGI (reference sequence). Between the trimmed V and J ends, which lost 2 bases and 3 bases, there was a span of 8 bases. The CDR3 has 13 amino acids. CDR3 in amino acids: CASSYGQNYEQYF. The CDR3 DNA follows: TGTGCCAGCAGTTACGGACAGAACTACGAGCAGTACTTC.

The chain is built from TRBV2 and TRBJ2-4; D might be TRBD2 (5 bases). Germline-derived CDR1 and CDR2 are SNHLY and FYNNEI. With 7 bases removed from V and 1 base from J, the gap between germline ends came to 11 bases. The CDR3 covers 14 residues. Written as DNA, the CDR3 is TGTGCCAGCATGACGAGGAGGGCCAAAAACATTCAGTACTTC. This codes for CASMTRRAKNIQYF.

V gene TRBV5-6 combines with J gene TRBJ1-5; D is perhaps TRBD1 (6 bases). V gave up 1 base and J gave up 5 bases, with 13 bases separating them. The CDR3 contains 15 residues. Germline V CDR1 and CDR2: SGHDT, YYEEEE. DNA of the CDR3: TGTGCCAGCAGCTTGACCTCGACAGGCCATCAGCCCCAGCATTTT. Amino acids: CASSLTSTGHQPQHF.

The chain employs TRBV29-1 and TRBJ2-5, with 7 bases identical to TRBD2. The ends lost 5 bases at V and 5 bases at J; junction bases unmatched: 5. Germline V lookup: CDR1 SQVTM, CDR2 ANQGSEA. The length of the CDR3 is 12 residues. The CDR3: CSVSVSGETQYF. CDR3 DNA: TGCAGCGTTAGCGTTAGCGGGGAGACCCAGTACTTC.

The CDR3 DNA reads as TGTGCCAGCAGCTTAGCAGGGGTTGCCGGGGAGCTGTTTTTT. The encoded protein is CASSLAGVAGELFF. The chain recombines TRBV7-9 with TRBJ2-2; D is possibly TRBD1 (5 bases). The CDR3 runs 14 residues. CDR1 SEHNR and CDR2 FQNEAQ come from the germline V gene (reference sequence). V dropped 0 bases and J dropped 6 bases, with 8 bases sitting between them.

The rearrangement links TRBV6-6 to TRBJ1-2; D perhaps matches TRBD1 (5 bases). The CDR3 consists of 13 residues. Trimming stripped 6 bases from V and 5 bases from J, with 13 bases between. Germline lookup yields CDR1 MNHNY and CDR2 SVGAGI (reference sequence). The DNA of the CDR3 is TGTGCCAGCAGCCCCGACAGCGCATATGGCTACACCTTC. As protein: CASSPDSAYGYTF.

The chain recombines TRBV15 with TRBJ1-1; 11 positions agree with TRBD1. V shed 8 bases and J 4 bases; nucleotides not matched to a gene: 6. This CDR3 comprises 14 residues. CDR1 is LNHNV and CDR2 is YYDKDF in the germline V gene (reference sequence). The CDR3 loop reads CATGRDRGGTEAFF. The CDR3 bases are TGTGCCACCGGAAGGGACAGGGGGGGCACTGAAGCTTTCTTT. Using reference TRBV15 and TRBJ1-1 for the parts outside the CDR3, the full variable domain is DAMVIQNPRYQVTQFGKPVTLSCSQTLNHNVMYWYQQKSSQAPKLLFHYYDKDFNNEADTPDNFQSRRPNTSFCFLDIRSPGLGDTAMYLCATGRDRGGTEAFFGQGTRLTVV.

The chain joins TRBV11-2 to TRBJ2-3; 8 positions match TRBD2. Unmatched junction bases numbered 10, after V lost 5 bases and J lost 3 bases. From germline, CDR1 is SGHAT and CDR2 FQNNGV. The CDR3 totals 16 residues. The CDR3 DNA is TGTGCCAGCAGCCCCGGGGGGGCCGGGAGAACAGATACGCAGTATTTT. The encoded protein is CASSPGGAGRTDTQYF.

The J gene is TRBJ2-3, the V gene TRBV10-3; TRBD1 might be the D (6 bases). The V end lost 7 bases, the J end lost 2 bases, and 10 bases lay between the germline ends. CDR3 length equals 13 residues. The germline gives CDR1 ENHRY, CDR2 SYGVKD. CDR3 in DNA: TGTGCCATCATGGACAGACACACAGATACGCAGTATTTT. Amino acids: CAIMDRHTDTQYF.

The genes are TRBV7-2 and TRBJ1-1; possibly TRBD1 for D (5 bases). The CDR3 spans 14 residues. V dropped 5 bases and J dropped 0 bases, with 10 bases sitting between them. The germline gives CDR1 SGHTA, CDR2 FQGNSA. The CDR3 here is CASSLQVLNTEAFF. Written as DNA, the CDR3 is TGTGCCAGCAGCCTACAGGTTTTGAACACTGAAGCTTTCTTT.

This chain uses TRBV6-2 or TRBV6-3 with TRBJ1-5; maybe TRBD1 (6 bases). The length of the CDR3 is 13 residues. V lost 6 bases and J lost 6, with 12 bases in between. Germline CDR1 MNHEY, CDR2 SVGEGT. The DNA of the CDR3 is TGTGCCAGCAGCCACCAGGGGACTCAGCCCCAGCATTTT. This translates into CASSHQGTQPQHF.

This chain connects TRBV5-1 to TRBJ1-1, with TRBD1 identical over 10 bases. The CDR3 is 17 residues long. CDR1 and CDR2 from the germline V gene are SGHRS and YFSETQ. After removal of 4 bases from V and 3 bases from J, the junction contained 12 bases not matched to a gene. The CDR3 protein is CASSPSGDRGGYTEAFF. The CDR3 nucleotides are TGCGCCAGCAGCCCATCGGGGGACAGGGGAGGGTACACTGAAGCTTTCTTT. Combining the CDR3 with reference TRBV5-1 and TRBJ1-1 gives the whole variable domain KAGVTQTPRYLIKTRGQQVTLSCSPISGHRSVSWYQQTPGQGLQFLFEYFSETQRNKGNFPGRFSGRQFSNSRSEMNVSTLELGDSALYLCASSPSGDRGGYTEAFFGQGTRLTVV.

The rearrangement links TRBV24-1 to TRBJ2-7; the D gene is possibly TRBD2 (6 bases). The CDR3 is 12 amino acids. Germline CDR1 KGHDR, CDR2 SFDVKD. V was shortened by 5 bases and J by 7 bases, with 11 bases between the two germline ends. The DNA for the CDR3 is TGTGCCACCAGTGGAGGAGGGCGGGAGCAGTACTTC. Its protein is CATSGGGREQYF.

A few counts support this clone. V gene TRBV6-6 combines with J gene TRBJ2-3, with TRBD1 matching over 9 bases. The J segment lost 6 bases and the V segment lost 4 bases, leaving 8 bases of the junction unmatched. This CDR3 has 15 residues. Looked up from germline, CDR1 is MNHNY and CDR2 is SVGAGI (reference sequence). The CDR3 sequence: CASSSRTGELDTQYF. The CDR3, as DNA: TGTGCCAGCAGTTCCCGGACAGGGGAATTGGATACGCAGTATTTT.

This clone has a handful of counts. Here the CDR3 DNA reads TGTGCCAGCAGCTTAGGAGGGGCAGGGGGGGAGACCCAGTACTTC. Its translation is CASSLGGAGGETQYF. The gene calls are TRBV7-2 and TRBJ2-5; D might be TRBD1 (7 bases). Trimming cost V 1 base and J 5 bases, with 14 bases left between them. Germline V gives CDR1 SGHTA, CDR2 FQGNSA. The CDR3 is made up of 15 amino acids.

V and J are TRBV5-6 and TRBJ1-2; D gene uncertain. The CDR3 totals 15 residues. The ends were cut back, 4 bases at V and 0 bases at J, with 13 bases in the middle. The germline gives CDR1 SGHDT, CDR2 YYEEEE. The CDR3 DNA follows: TGTGCCAGCAGCCCTCCAGGTCTCTCTAACTATGGCTACACCTTC. This codes for CASSPPGLSNYGYTF.

The CDR3 spells CASSVATGGTEAFF. CDR3 in DNA: TGCGCCAGCAGCGTAGCGACAGGGGGAACTGAAGCTTTCTTT. The rearrangement uses TRBV5-1 and TRBJ1-1, with 9 bases fitting TRBD1. The CDR3 spans 14 residues. CDR1 SGHRS and CDR2 YFSETQ come from the germline V gene. J was trimmed by 5 bases and V by 4 bases; bases with no gene match: 6.

The chain links TRBV11-3 to TRBJ2-5, with 7 bases identical to TRBD2. The length of the CDR3 is 12 residues. The germline CDR1 and CDR2 sequences are SGHNT and YENEEA. V trimming: 5 bases; J trimming: 5 bases; junction bases outside the gene matches: 2. This CDR3 is CASSIGGETQYF. The CDR3 DNA reads TGTGCCAGCAGCATCGGGGGGGAGACCCAGTACTTC.

The chain is built from TRBV7-2 and TRBJ1-5; D not certain. The CDR3 covers 15 residues. Germline CDR1 SGHTA, CDR2 FQGNSA. V lost 6 bases, J lost 3 bases, and 15 bases lay in between. CDR3 sequence reads: CASSARGLDNQPQHF. The CDR3 coding sequence is TGTGCCAGCAGTGCCCGTGGACTAGACAATCAGCCCCAGCATTTT.

This chain's CDR3 is CASSFGLRMNTEAFF. CDR3 in DNA: TGTGCCAGCAGCTTTGGCCTCCGAATGAACACTGAAGCTTTCTTT. The chain couples TRBV5-5 to TRBJ1-1; D gene unclear. Per germline, CDR1 SGHKS and CDR2 YYEKEE (reference sequence). V was shortened by 2 bases and J by 0 bases, with 11 bases between the two germline ends. The CDR3 covers 15 residues. Supplemented by reference TRBV5-5 and TRBJ1-1, the full variable domain reads DAGVTQSPTHLIKTRGQQVTLRCSPISGHKSVSWYQQVLGQGPQFIFQYYEKEERGRGNFPDRFSARQFPNYSSELNVNALLLGDSALYLCASSFGLRMNTEAFFGQGTRLTVV.

This chain uses TRBV10-1 with TRBJ2-1; TRBD2 is a possible D gene (7 bases). Per germline, CDR1 WNHNN and CDR2 SYGVQD (reference sequence). Trimming cost V 2 bases and J 6 bases, with 23 bases left between them. The CDR3 covers 18 residues. CDR3 protein: CASSETSRGGLFANEQFF. In nucleotides, the CDR3 is TGCGCCAGCAGTGAGACTAGCCGCGGGGGCCTATTTGCCAATGAGCAGTTCTTC.